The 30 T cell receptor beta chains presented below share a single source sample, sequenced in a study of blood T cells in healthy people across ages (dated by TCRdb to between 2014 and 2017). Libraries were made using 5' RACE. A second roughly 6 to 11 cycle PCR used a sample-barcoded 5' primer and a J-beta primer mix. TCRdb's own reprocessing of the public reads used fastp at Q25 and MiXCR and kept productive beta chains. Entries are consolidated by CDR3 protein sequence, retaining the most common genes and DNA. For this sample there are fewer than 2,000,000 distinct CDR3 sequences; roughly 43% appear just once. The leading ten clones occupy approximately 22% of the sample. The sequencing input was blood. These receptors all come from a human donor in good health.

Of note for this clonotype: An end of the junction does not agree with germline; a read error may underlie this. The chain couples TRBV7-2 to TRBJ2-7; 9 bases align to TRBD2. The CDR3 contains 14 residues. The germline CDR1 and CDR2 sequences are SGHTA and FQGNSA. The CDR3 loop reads CASNQAGGHYGQYF. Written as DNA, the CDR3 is TGTGCCAGCAACCAGGCGGGGGGGCACTACGGGCAGTACTTC.

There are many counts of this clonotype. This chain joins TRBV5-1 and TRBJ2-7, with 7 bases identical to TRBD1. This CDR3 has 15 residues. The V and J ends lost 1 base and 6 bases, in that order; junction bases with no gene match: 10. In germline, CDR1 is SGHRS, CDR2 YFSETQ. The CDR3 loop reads CASSLSRQGLAEQYF. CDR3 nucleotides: TGCGCCAGCAGCTTGAGTAGACAGGGTCTCGCCGAGCAGTACTTC.

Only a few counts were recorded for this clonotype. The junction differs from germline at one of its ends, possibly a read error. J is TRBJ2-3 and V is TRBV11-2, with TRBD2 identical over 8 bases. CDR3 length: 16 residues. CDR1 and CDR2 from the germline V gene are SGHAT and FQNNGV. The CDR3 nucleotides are TGTGCCAGCAGCCTAGAAGCGGGGGATAGCACAGATACGCAGTATTTT. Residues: CASSLEAGDSTDTQYF.

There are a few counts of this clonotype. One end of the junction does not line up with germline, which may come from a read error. CDR3 nucleotides: TGCGCCAGCCGCTCGCAGAGTCTAGGGACAGGGGATGGCTATGGCTACACCTTC. This gives the protein CASRSQSLGTGDGYGYTF. V and J are TRBV6-1 and TRBJ1-2; TRBD1 aligns across 10 bases. CDR1 and CDR2 (germline): MNHNS, SASEGT. This CDR3 has 18 amino acids.

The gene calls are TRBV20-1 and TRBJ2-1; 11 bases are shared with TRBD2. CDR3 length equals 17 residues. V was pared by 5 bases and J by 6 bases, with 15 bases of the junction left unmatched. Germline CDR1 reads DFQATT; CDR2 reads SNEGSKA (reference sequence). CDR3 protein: CSARGYSGGAPSNEQFF. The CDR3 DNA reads TGCAGTGCTCGCGGATATAGCGGGGGGGCGCCTTCCAATGAGCAGTTCTTC.

The CDR3 reads CASSRTPRGLYEQYF. The CDR3 DNA is TGTGCCAGCAGCCGAACTCCCCGGGGGCTCTACGAGCAGTACTTC. The rearrangement links TRBV6-2 or TRBV6-3 to TRBJ2-7; D might be TRBD1 or TRBD2, each matching 6 bases. The CDR3 is 15 residues long. Per germline, CDR1 MNHEY and CDR2 SVGEGT. The V end was cut by 6 bases, the J end by 3 bases, with 18 bases between.

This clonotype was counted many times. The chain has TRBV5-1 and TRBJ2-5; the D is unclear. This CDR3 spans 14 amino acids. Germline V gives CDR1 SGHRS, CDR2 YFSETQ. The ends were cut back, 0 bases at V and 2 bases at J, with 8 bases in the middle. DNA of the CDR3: TGCGCCAGCAGCTTGGACACCCCACAAGAGACCCAGTACTTC. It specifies CASSLDTPQETQYF. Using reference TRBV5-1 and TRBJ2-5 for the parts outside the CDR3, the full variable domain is KAGVTQTPRYLIKTRGQQVTLSCSPISGHRSVSWYQQTPGQGLQFLFEYFSETQRNKGNFPGRFSGRQFSNSRSEMNVSTLELGDSALYLCASSLDTPQETQYFGPGTRLLVL.

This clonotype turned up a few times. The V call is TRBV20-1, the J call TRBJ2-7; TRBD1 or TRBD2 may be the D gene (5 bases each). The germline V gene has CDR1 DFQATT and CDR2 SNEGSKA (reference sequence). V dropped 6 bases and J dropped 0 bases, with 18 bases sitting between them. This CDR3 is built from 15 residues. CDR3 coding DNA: TGCAGTGCATGCGGGCCAGGGACGGCCTCCTACGAGCAGTACTTC. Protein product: CSACGPGTASYEQYF.

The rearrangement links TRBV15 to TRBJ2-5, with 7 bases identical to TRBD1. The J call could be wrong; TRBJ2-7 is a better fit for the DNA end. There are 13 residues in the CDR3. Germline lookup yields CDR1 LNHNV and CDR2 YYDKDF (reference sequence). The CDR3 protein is CAISTGNGREQYF. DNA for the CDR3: TGTGCCATTTCGACAGGGAATGGACGCGAGCAGTACTTC.

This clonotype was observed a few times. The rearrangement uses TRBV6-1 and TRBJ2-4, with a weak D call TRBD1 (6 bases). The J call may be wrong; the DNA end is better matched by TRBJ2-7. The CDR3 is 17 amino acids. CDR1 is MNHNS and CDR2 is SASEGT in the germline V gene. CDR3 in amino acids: CASREMPQGKFSYEQYF. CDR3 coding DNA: TGTGCCAGCAGAGAAATGCCCCAGGGGAAATTTAGCTACGAGCAGTACTTC.

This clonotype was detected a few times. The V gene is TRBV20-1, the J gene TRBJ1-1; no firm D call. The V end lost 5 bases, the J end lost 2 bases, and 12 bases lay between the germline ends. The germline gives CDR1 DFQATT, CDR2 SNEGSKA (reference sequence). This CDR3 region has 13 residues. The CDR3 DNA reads TGCAGTGCTCCTCGGATACGAAACACTGAAGCTTTCTTT. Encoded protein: CSAPRIRNTEAFF.

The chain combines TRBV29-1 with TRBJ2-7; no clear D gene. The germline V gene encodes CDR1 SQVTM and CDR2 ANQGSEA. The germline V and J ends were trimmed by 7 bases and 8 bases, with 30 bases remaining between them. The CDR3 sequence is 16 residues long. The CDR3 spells CSGRKGTRSDKLQQYF. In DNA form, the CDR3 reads TGCAGCGGAAGAAAGGGCACCCGATCTGATAAACTACAGCAGTACTTC.

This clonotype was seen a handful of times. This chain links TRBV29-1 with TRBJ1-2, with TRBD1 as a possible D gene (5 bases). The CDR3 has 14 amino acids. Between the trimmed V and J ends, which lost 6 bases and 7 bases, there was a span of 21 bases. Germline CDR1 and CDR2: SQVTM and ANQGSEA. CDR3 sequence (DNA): TGCAGCGTCCCAACCCAAAAAGGGGCACTTGGCTACACCTTC. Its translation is CSVPTQKGALGYTF.

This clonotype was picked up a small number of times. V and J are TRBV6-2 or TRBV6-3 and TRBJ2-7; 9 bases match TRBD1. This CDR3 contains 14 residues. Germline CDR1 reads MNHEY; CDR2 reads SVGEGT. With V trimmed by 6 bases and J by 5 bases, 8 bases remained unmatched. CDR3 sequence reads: CASRRWTGDNEQYF. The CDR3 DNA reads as TGTGCCAGCAGGCGATGGACAGGGGACAACGAGCAGTACTTC.

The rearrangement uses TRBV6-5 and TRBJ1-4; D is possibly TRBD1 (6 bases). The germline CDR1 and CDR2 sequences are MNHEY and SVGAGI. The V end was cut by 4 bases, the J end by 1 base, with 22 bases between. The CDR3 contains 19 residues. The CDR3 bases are TGTGCCAGCAGTTTGGGGGCAGTAAGAAGCGCAAAAACTAATGAAAAACTGTTTTTT. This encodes CASSLGAVRSAKTNEKLFF.

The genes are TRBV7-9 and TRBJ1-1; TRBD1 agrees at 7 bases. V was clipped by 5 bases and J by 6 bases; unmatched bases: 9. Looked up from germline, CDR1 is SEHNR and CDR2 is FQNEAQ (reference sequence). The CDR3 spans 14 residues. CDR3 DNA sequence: TGTGCCAGCAGCCAGGACAGGAGCGTACCTGAAGCTTTCTTT. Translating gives CASSQDRSVPEAFF.

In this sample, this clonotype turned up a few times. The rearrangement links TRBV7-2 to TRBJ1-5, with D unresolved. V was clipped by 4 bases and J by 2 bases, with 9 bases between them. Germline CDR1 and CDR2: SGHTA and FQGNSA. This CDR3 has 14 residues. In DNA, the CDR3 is TGTGCCAGCAGCTCGATTGGGGGCAATCAGCCCCAGCATTTT. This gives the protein CASSSIGGNQPQHF.

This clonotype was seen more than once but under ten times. The CDR3 DNA is TGTGCCAGCAGTGACACCGGACAGATGGATCAGCCCCAGCATTTT. Protein product: CASSDTGQMDQPQHF. This sequence joins TRBV6-5 and TRBJ1-5; possible D gene TRBD1, 6 bases. Germline V CDR1 and CDR2: MNHEY, SVGAGI. Trimming took 5 bases from V and 5 from J, leaving 16 bases between them. CDR3 length: 15 amino acids.

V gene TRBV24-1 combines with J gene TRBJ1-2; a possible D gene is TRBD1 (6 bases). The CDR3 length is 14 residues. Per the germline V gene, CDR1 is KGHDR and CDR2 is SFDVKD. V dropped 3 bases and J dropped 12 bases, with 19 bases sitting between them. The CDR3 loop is CATSDTGTTHPHTF. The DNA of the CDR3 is TGTGCCACCAGTGATACCGGGACAACCCATCCGCACACCTTC.

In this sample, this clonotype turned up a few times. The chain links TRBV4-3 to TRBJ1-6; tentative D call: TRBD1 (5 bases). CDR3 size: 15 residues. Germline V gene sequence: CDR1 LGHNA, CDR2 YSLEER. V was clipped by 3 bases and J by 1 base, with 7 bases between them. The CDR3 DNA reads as TGCGCCAGCAGCCAGCAGGGATCCTATAATTCACCCCTCCACTTT. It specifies CASSQQGSYNSPLHF.

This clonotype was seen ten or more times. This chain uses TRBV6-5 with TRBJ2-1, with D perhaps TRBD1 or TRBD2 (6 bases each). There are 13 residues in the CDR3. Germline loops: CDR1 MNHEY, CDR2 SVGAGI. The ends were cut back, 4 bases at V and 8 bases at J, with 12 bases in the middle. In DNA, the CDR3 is TGTGCCAGCAGTTTATTGGGGGGCGATGAGCAGTTCTTC. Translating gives CASSLLGGDEQFF.

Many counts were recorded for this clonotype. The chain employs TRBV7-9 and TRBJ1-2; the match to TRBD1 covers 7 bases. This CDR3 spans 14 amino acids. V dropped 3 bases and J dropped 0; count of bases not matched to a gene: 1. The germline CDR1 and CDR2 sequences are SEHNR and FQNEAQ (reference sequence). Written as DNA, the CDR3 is TGTGCCAGCAGCTTGGGACAGTCTAACTATGGCTACACCTTC. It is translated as CASSLGQSNYGYTF.

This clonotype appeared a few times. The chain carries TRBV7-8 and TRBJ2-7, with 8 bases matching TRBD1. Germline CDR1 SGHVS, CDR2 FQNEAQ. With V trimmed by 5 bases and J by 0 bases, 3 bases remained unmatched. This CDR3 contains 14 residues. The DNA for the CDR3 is TGTGCCAGCAGCGACGACAGGGGCTCCTACGAGCAGTACTTC. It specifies CASSDDRGSYEQYF.

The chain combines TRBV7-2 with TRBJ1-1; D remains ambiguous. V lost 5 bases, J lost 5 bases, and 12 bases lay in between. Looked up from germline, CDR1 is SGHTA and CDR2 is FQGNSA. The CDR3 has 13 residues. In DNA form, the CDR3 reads TGTGCCAGCAGCGCCCAGGCGTGGACTGAAGCTTTCTTT. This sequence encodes CASSAQAWTEAFF.

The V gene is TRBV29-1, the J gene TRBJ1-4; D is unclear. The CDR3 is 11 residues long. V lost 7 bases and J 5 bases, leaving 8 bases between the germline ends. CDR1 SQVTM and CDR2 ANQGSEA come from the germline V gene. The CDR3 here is CSGRENEKLFF. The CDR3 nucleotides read TGCAGCGGACGGGAAAATGAAAAACTGTTTTTT.

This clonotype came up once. The CDR3 DNA reads as TGCAGTGCTAGGTCTACCCTTCGAGGGTTGGAGACCCAGTTCTTC. Translating gives CSARSTLRGLETQFF. The chain recombines TRBV20-1 with TRBJ2-1, with D tentatively TRBD2 (5 bases). CDR3 size: 15 residues. V was clipped by 3 bases and J by 13 bases, with 25 bases between them. The germline V gene has CDR1 DFQATT and CDR2 SNEGSKA (reference sequence).

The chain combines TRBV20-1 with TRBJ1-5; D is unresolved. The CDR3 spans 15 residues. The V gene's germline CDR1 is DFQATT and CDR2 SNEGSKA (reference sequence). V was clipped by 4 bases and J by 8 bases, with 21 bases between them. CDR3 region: CSANGMVGANEPQHF. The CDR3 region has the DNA TGCAGTGCTAACGGTATGGTGGGAGCTAACGAGCCCCAGCATTTT.

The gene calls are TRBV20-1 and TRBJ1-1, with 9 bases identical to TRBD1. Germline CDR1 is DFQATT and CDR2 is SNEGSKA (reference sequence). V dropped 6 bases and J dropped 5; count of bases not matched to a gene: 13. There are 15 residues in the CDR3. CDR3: CSAKGQTGGDTEAFF. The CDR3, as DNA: TGCAGTGCAAAAGGCCAGACAGGGGGAGATACTGAAGCTTTCTTT.

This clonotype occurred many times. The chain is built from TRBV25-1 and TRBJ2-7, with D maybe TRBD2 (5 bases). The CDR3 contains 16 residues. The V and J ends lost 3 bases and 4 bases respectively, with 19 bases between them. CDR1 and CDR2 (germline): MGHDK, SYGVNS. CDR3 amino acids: CASSDNLGISPYEQYF. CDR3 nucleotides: TGTGCCAGCAGTGATAACCTCGGGATTTCACCTTACGAGCAGTACTTC.

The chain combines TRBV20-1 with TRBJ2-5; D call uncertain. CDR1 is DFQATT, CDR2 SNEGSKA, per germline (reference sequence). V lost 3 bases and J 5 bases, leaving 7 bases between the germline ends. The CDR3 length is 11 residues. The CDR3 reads CSASVPETQYF. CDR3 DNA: TGCAGTGCTAGCGTTCCGGAGACCCAGTACTTC.